The rows below give T cell receptor beta chains drawn from one sample of a study of identical twins. TCRdb passed the 5' RACE reads through MiXCR, listing each CDR3 protein once. The data contain 200,000 to 250,000 distinct CDR3 sequences, over 5% of them seen just once; the ten biggest clones take up 14% to 15%. This sample also belongs to another study, concerning T cells expressing NK-cell markers.

Sequencing input: CD8+ T cells sorted from blood. The source of these receptors is a woman aged 18 to 35 in good health. Each CDR3 is given with its conserved first and last residue.

j_call | v_call | cdr3_aa
TRBJ2-3 | TRBV7-2 | CASSAIADTQYF
TRBJ1-1 | TRBV7-9 | CASSHNRGETEAFF
TRBJ2-7 | TRBV5-1 | CASSFNTAYEQYF
TRBJ1-4 | TRBV30 | CAWSSGTGVEKLFF
TRBJ2-1 | TRBV4-1 | CASSQRLADYNEQFF
TRBJ2-2 | TRBV12-3/TRBV12-4 | CASSSYTGELFF
TRBJ2-2 | TRBV9 | CASSPERPGELFF
TRBJ2-1 | TRBV21-1 | CASSTLTRGLAGIMSPYNEQFF
TRBJ1-1 | TRBV21-1 | CASSTGHSGIGTEAFF
TRBJ2-3 | TRBV6-2/TRBV6-3 | CASSYIGTRSNTQYF
TRBJ2-1 | TRBV11-2 | CASSFSAGARDNEQFF
TRBJ2-7 | TRBV5-1 | CASSLGLGPSYEQYF
TRBJ2-7 | TRBV4-2 | CASSQLQGSSYEQYF
TRBJ2-1 | TRBV9 | CASSVVGRGGSSYNEQFF
TRBJ2-1 | TRBV12-3/TRBV12-4 | CASTPGLAGAGSYNEQFF
TRBJ1-5 | TRBV12-3/TRBV12-4 | CASSSGQGNQPQHF
TRBJ2-7 | TRBV12-3/TRBV12-4 | CASSWGTPGDEQYF
TRBJ2-2 | TRBV4-1 | CASSQAYANTGELFF
TRBJ1-2 | TRBV12-3/TRBV12-4 | CASRSREDYGYTF